The 29 T cell receptor beta chains below come from one sample, sequenced in a study of T cell clonality in common variable immunodeficiency (dated by TCRdb to 2014 to 2015). Receptor libraries were prepared by the immunoSEQ multiplex PCR assay. Drawn from immuneACCESS, this table holds only the in-frame rearrangements with V and J called that TCRdb kept. Clones are partly lost; checked studies trace under half to an unresolved V gene and leave the rest unexplained. Here the sample lists under 50,000 clones, none seen once only. In total, the top ten clones hold about 6% of the sample. The sequenced sample consisted of peripheral blood mononuclear cells. These receptors were obtained from a person between 18 and 69 years old in good health.

This clone occurred many times. The CDR3 goes on 3 residues after the read ends, and that part is filled in from the germline J gene. V usage is TRBV14 and J usage is TRBJ2-3; the match to TRBD2 covers 8 bases. This CDR3 spans 17 amino acids. Germline loops: CDR1 SGHDN, CDR2 FVKESK. V dropped 6 bases and J dropped 0; count of bases not matched to a gene: 11. Partial CDR3 DNA: TGTGCCAGCAGGGACGCTAGCGGGCCGACTAGCACAGATACG. Translated: CASRDASGPTSTDT. The whole CDR3 sequence is CASRDASGPTSTDTQYF.

There are many counts of this clone. The read is 3 residues too short to cover the CDR3 end, so that end is filled in from the germline J gene. The J gene is TRBJ2-5, the V gene TRBV2; D unresolved. Trimming pared 2 bases from V and 0 bases from J, leaving 7 bases between. The CDR3 runs 14 residues. Germline V gene data show CDR1 as SNHLY and CDR2 as FYNNEI. Incomplete CDR3 DNA: TGTGCCAGCAGTGAAAACAGAGACCAAGAGACC. It translates to CASSENRDQET. The whole CDR3 sequence is CASSENRDQETQYF.

As regards this clone: With the read ending 3 residues before the CDR3 end, the germline J gene is used to fill in that end. The chain recombines TRBV6-2 or TRBV6-3 with TRBJ1-2; D gene unclear. The CDR3 has 12 amino acids. The germline gives CDR1 MNHEY, CDR2 SVGEGT. The DNA read from the CDR3 is TGTGCCAGCAGTTACGTCGGGTACGAC. Translating it yields CASSYVGYD. Given in full, the CDR3 is CASSYVGYDYTF.

This clone was picked up many times. A much larger clone lies a single base off, so this may be a read error. The read stops 3 residues short of the end of the CDR3; the missing end is completed from the germline J gene. The chain employs TRBV5-1 and TRBJ2-3, with D possibly matching TRBD1 (5 bases). The CDR3 is 14 residues long. From germline, CDR1 is SGHRS and CDR2 YFSETQ. The CDR3 DNA, read in part, is TGCGCCAGCAGCCCAGGGATTAGCAATCAGCCG. Translated: CASSPGISNQP. The full CDR3 is CASSPGISNQPQYF.

In this sample, this clone turned up many times. The read ends 3 residues early relative to the CDR3; the germline J gene fills the gap. The rearrangement joins TRBV7-8 to TRBJ2-3; TRBD1 aligns across 10 bases. CDR3 length: 17 residues. The ends lost 5 bases at V and 4 bases at J; junction bases unmatched: 12. CDR1 and CDR2 (germline): SGHVS, FQNEAQ. The sequenced part of the CDR3 DNA is TGTGCCAGCAGCCCACCCGACCGGGACAGGGGCCCAGATACG. This gives the protein CASSPPDRDRGPDT. The whole CDR3 protein is CASSPPDRDRGPDTQYF. The entire variable domain, with the rest obtained from reference TRBV7-8 and TRBJ2-3, is as follows: GAGVSQSPRYKVAKRGQDVALRCDPISGHVSLFWYQQALGQGPEFLTYFQNEAQLDKSGLPSDRFFAERPEGSVSTLKIQRTQQEDSAVYLCASSPPDRDRGPDTQYFGPGTRLTVL.

This clone has a count of ten or more. The read comes to an end 3 residues before the CDR3 does, leaving the germline J gene to fill in the end. This chain uses TRBV30 with TRBJ1-1; 10 positions match TRBD1. The J segment lost 1 base and the V segment lost 3 bases, leaving 8 bases of the junction unmatched. The germline gives CDR1 GTSNPN, CDR2 SVGIG (reference sequence). The CDR3 is made up of 16 amino acids. Partial CDR3 DNA: TGTGCCTGGAGGCCGAGACAGGGGGCGCGGAACACTGAA. It codes for CAWRPRQGARNTE. In full, the CDR3 is CAWRPRQGARNTEAFF.

In its sample, this clone was seen many times. From the germline J gene comes the end of the CDR3, since the read stops 3 residues before it. The rearrangement links TRBV19 to TRBJ2-7; the D gene is possibly TRBD2 (5 bases). V lost 3 bases and J lost 6, with 12 bases in between. Germline values: CDR1 LNHDA, CDR2 SQIVND (reference sequence). The CDR3 runs to 13 residues. CDR3 residues: CASSMDFSREQYF. The CDR3 bases that were read are TGTGCCAGTAGTATGGACTTCTCCCGCGAG. The whole variable domain, remainder taken from reference TRBV19 and TRBJ2-7, is DGGITQSPKYLFRKEGQNVTLSCEQNLNHDAMYWYRQDPGQGLRLIYYSQIVNDFQKGDIAEGYSVSREKKESFPLTVTSAQKNPTAFYLCASSMDFSREQYFGPGTRLTVT.

In this sample, this clone turned up many times. The CDR3 end is not reached by the read, which stops 3 residues before it; the germline J gene fills it in. J is TRBJ2-5 and V is TRBV5-1; the match to TRBD1 covers 7 bases. This CDR3 spans 15 amino acids. The junction had 6 bases not matched to a gene; V was cut back by 3 bases and J by 1 base. Germline values: CDR1 SGHRS, CDR2 YFSETQ. The CDR3 here is CASSYWGQSQETQYF. The CDR3 bases that were read are TGCGCCAGCAGCTATTGGGGACAGTCCCAAGAGACC. Full variable domain (remainder filled in from reference TRBV5-1 and TRBJ2-5): KAGVTQTPRYLIKTRGQQVTLSCSPISGHRSVSWYQQTPGQGLQFLFEYFSETQRNKGNFPGRFSGRQFSNSRSEMNVSTLELGDSALYLCASSYWGQSQETQYFGPGTRLLVL.

Many counts were recorded for this clone. With the read ending 3 residues before the CDR3 end, the germline J gene is used to fill in that end. The V call is TRBV7-9, the J call TRBJ1-2; TRBD1 agrees at 8 bases. Trimming at V came to 4 bases and at J to 2 bases, leaving 3 bases not matched to a gene. The germline gives CDR1 SEHNR, CDR2 FQNEAQ (reference sequence). CDR3 size: 14 residues. The sequenced CDR3 bases are TGTGCCAGCAGCTCACAGGGGGGGAACTATGGC. Translated: CASSSQGGNYG. The whole CDR3 sequence reads CASSSQGGNYGYTF.

In this sample, this clone turned up a few times. The read falls 3 residues short of the CDR3 end, and the missing part is taken from the germline J gene. The rearrangement links TRBV19 to TRBJ1-2; D might be TRBD1 (6 bases). CDR3 size: 13 residues. CDR1 and CDR2 from the germline V gene are LNHDA and SQIVND (reference sequence). The sequenced CDR3 bases are TGTGCCAGTAGTACGGACAGCTCCTACGAC. As protein: CASSTDSSYD. In full, the CDR3 reads CASSTDSSYDYTF. Complete variable domain (other parts from reference TRBV19 and TRBJ1-2): DGGITQSPKYLFRKEGQNVTLSCEQNLNHDAMYWYRQDPGQGLRLIYYSQIVNDFQKGDIAEGYSVSREKKESFPLTVTSAQKNPTAFYLCASSTDSSYDYTFGSGTRLTVV.

This clone was found many times. The sequenced fragment ends 3 residues before the CDR3 boundary, so the rest is inferred from the germline J gene. The chain has TRBV12-3 or TRBV12-4 and TRBJ2-3, with 7 bases lining up with TRBD2. This CDR3 region has 16 residues. Trimming took 5 bases from V and 2 from J; bases not matched to a gene: 10. CDR3 residues: CASSEAAGSSTDTQYF. CDR3 DNA (partial): TGTGCCAGCAGTGAAGCAGCGGGGAGCTCCACAGATACG.

There are many counts of this clone. The observed sequence ends 3 residues before the CDR3 terminus, with the missing tail filled in from the germline J gene. V usage is TRBV5-6 and J usage is TRBJ1-1; D ambiguous. The germline V gene has CDR1 SGHDT and CDR2 YYEEEE. Between the trimmed V and J ends, which lost 0 bases and 1 base, there was a span of 7 bases. The CDR3 length is 14 residues. CDR3 region: CASSLARQNTEAFF. CDR3 DNA (partial): TGTGCCAGCAGCTTGGCCAGGCAGAACACTGAA.

This clone was counted many times. The read gets to within 3 residues of the CDR3 end, and the germline J gene fills in the rest. The J gene is TRBJ2-3, the V gene TRBV20-1; the D gene is possibly TRBD2 (5 bases). V lost 0 bases, J lost 3 bases, and 19 bases lay in between. The germline V gene encodes CDR1 DFQATT and CDR2 SNEGSKA (reference sequence). The CDR3 has 17 amino acids. The CDR3 is CSARESIGAGWTDTQYF. CDR3 bases read: TGCAGTGCTAGAGAATCTATTGGCGCGGGTTGGACAGATACG.

This clone has a count of ten or more. The read gets to within 3 residues of the CDR3 end, and the germline J gene fills in the rest. This chain links TRBV19 with TRBJ1-6, with 9 bases identical to TRBD1. This CDR3 has 13 residues. CDR1 is LNHDA and CDR2 is SQIVND in the germline V gene (reference sequence). The ends lost 8 bases at V and 10 bases at J; junction bases unmatched: 6. CDR3 DNA (partial): TGTGCCAGTGGGTGGACAGGGGACTCACCC. This translates into CASGWTGDSP. The entire CDR3 is CASGWTGDSPLHF. The whole variable domain, filled in from reference TRBV19 and TRBJ1-6, reads DGGITQSPKYLFRKEGQNVTLSCEQNLNHDAMYWYRQDPGQGLRLIYYSQIVNDFQKGDIAEGYSVSREKKESFPLTVTSAQKNPTAFYLCASGWTGDSPLHFGNGTRLTVT.

This clone occurred many times. The sequenced fragment ends 3 residues before the CDR3 boundary, so the rest is inferred from the germline J gene. The sample holds other DNA sequences that translate to the same CDR3. The chain couples TRBV19 to TRBJ2-7, with D perhaps matching TRBD1 (5 bases). The germline V gene encodes CDR1 LNHDA and CDR2 SQIVND (reference sequence). Trimming left V 8 bases short and J 4 bases short, with 12 bases between. CDR3 length: 12 amino acids. The CDR3 sequence: CASGTGSYEQYF. The sequenced CDR3 bases are TGTGCCAGTGGAACAGGTTCTTACGAG.

In this sample, this clone turned up many times. The CDR3 end is not reached by the read, which stops 3 residues before it; the germline J gene fills it in. The chain recombines TRBV18 with TRBJ1-2; D is possibly TRBD1 (5 bases). CDR3 length equals 12 residues. CDR1 and CDR2 from the germline V gene are KGHSH and LQKENI. Between the trimmed V and J ends, which lost 8 bases and 3 bases, there was a span of 10 bases. The CDR3 protein is CASTGQDYGYTF. The DNA read from the CDR3 is TGTGCCAGCACCGGACAAGACTATGGC.

This clone was counted ten times or more. The CDR3 here is CASSQDRSGRYGYTF. The CDR3 bases that were read are TGTGCCAGCAGCCAAGATAGGTCAGGGAGATATGGC. The chain has TRBV4-2 and TRBJ1-2, with D perhaps TRBD1 (5 bases). The missing CDR3 end, 3 residues past where the read stops, is filled in from the germline J gene. This CDR3 has 15 amino acids. In germline, CDR1 is LGHNA, CDR2 YNFKEQ. Trimming pared 0 bases from V and 5 bases from J, leaving 13 bases between.

This clone has ten or more counts. The sequence runs out 3 residues before the end of the CDR3; the remainder is reconstructed from the germline J gene. This chain joins TRBV7-9 and TRBJ1-1; no clear D. Germline CDR1 reads SEHNR; CDR2 reads FQNEAQ (reference sequence). The length of the CDR3 is 10 residues. V was trimmed by 5 bases and J by 7 bases, leaving 5 bases between them. The CDR3 here is CASSIREAFF. CDR3 bases read: TGTGCCAGCAGCATCCGTGAA.

This clone was seen at least ten times. Read coverage stops 3 residues before the CDR3 terminus; the germline J gene supplies the remainder. The chain joins TRBV5-1 to TRBJ2-7; TRBD2 matches 9 bases. The length of the CDR3 is 17 residues. V was pared by 1 base and J by 1 base, with 9 bases of the junction left unmatched. CDR1 is SGHRS, CDR2 YFSETQ, per germline. CDR3 region: CASSLTLKRGVSYEQYF. The part of the CDR3 DNA that was read is TGCGCCAGCAGCTTGACTCTTAAGCGGGGGGTTTCCTACGAG.

This clone was found many times. The read terminates 3 residues before the CDR3 end, so the remaining end is supplied by the germline J gene. V gene TRBV20-1 combines with J gene TRBJ2-3, with a tentative D call TRBD2 (5 bases). Germline V gene data show CDR1 as DFQATT and CDR2 as SNEGSKA (reference sequence). The CDR3 runs to 13 residues. This chain's CDR3 is CATPGLATDTQYF. CDR3 DNA, as far as it was read: TGCGCGACCCCTGGGCTAGCCACAGATACG.

This clone has a handful of counts. The observed sequence ends 3 residues before the CDR3 terminus, with the missing tail filled in from the germline J gene. This chain links TRBV5-1 with TRBJ1-4; D is unclear. This CDR3 spans 15 amino acids. Germline loops: CDR1 SGHRS, CDR2 YFSETQ. The CDR3 DNA, read in part, is TGCGCCAGCAGCCCCCGTGAGGGTGGCATCTCACCA. Amino acids: CASSPREGGISP. The CDR3 as a whole reads CASSPREGGISPLFF. Full variable domain (outside the CDR3, taken from reference TRBV5-1 and TRBJ1-4): KAGVTQTPRYLIKTRGQQVTLSCSPISGHRSVSWYQQTPGQGLQFLFEYFSETQRNKGNFPGRFSGRQFSNSRSEMNVSTLELGDSALYLCASSPREGGISPLFFGSGTQLSVL.

This clone was recorded at least ten times. The DNA ends 3 residues before the CDR3 does, and the rest of the CDR3 is filled in from the germline J gene. The V and J genes are TRBV30 and TRBJ2-7; D is ambiguous. The CDR3 length is 11 residues. V lost 0 bases, J lost 3 bases, and 3 bases lay in between. Germline CDR1 reads GTSNPN; CDR2 reads SVGIG (reference sequence). The sequenced CDR3 bases are TGTGCCTGGAGTGTTAGCTACGAG. Translating gives CAWSVSYE. The CDR3 reads in full as CAWSVSYEQYF.

This clone was recorded many times. The read comes to an end 3 residues before the CDR3 does, leaving the germline J gene to fill in the end. V gene TRBV10-3 combines with J gene TRBJ2-1, with a tentative D call TRBD1 (6 bases). This CDR3 has 14 amino acids. Trimming took off 0 bases at V and 8 bases at J, with 11 bases between the two ends. Per germline, CDR1 ENHRY and CDR2 SYGVKD. The CDR3 bases that were read are TGTGCCATCAGTGAGTCGAACAGGGTCGATGAG. It is translated as CAISESNRVDE. The full CDR3 sequence reads CAISESNRVDEQFF.

This clone was counted ten times or more. Coverage ceases 3 residues before the CDR3 finishes, and the germline J gene fills in the end. The V and J genes are TRBV12-3 or TRBV12-4 and TRBJ1-1; tentatively, D is TRBD1 (6 bases). The germline V and J ends were trimmed by 1 base and 1 base, with 10 bases remaining between them. The CDR3 extends over 15 amino acids. The DNA read from the CDR3 is TGTGCCAGCAGTTTAGATGGACAGACGAACACTGAA. Translation gives CASSLDGQTNTE. The whole CDR3 protein is CASSLDGQTNTEAFF.

This clone was counted many times. The read comes to an end 3 residues before the CDR3 does, leaving the germline J gene to fill in the end. The rearrangement links TRBV6-2 or TRBV6-3 to TRBJ1-5, with TRBD1 as a possible D gene (5 bases). Per the germline V gene, CDR1 is MNHEY and CDR2 is SVGEGT. Trimming left V 0 bases short and J 9 bases short, with 15 bases between. The CDR3 consists of 15 residues. The covered CDR3 bases are TGTGCCAGCAGTTACTCGAATGTGGGGGGGAGGCCC. Its translation: CASSYSNVGGRP. The whole CDR3 protein reads CASSYSNVGGRPQHF.

This clone was counted ten times or more. With the read ending 3 residues before the CDR3 end, the germline J gene is used to fill in that end. This chain joins TRBV10-3 and TRBJ2-5, with 7 bases identical to TRBD2. The V gene end was trimmed by 0 bases and the J gene end by 4 bases; junction bases not matched to a gene: 2. CDR3 length: 14 amino acids. CDR1 ENHRY and CDR2 SYGVKD come from the germline V gene. CDR3 bases read: TGTGCCATCAGTGAGTCGGTAGCGGGAGAGACC. Translation gives CAISESVAGET. The whole CDR3 reads CAISESVAGETQYF.

In this sample, this clone turned up many times. The read terminates 3 residues ahead of where the CDR3 ends, so the germline J gene completes it. This chain uses TRBV12-3 or TRBV12-4 with TRBJ2-3, with D hard to call. Trimming pared 5 bases from V and 0 bases from J, leaving 15 bases between. The CDR3 length is 16 residues. The CDR3 is CASSPGEGLSTDTQYF. The DNA read from the CDR3 is TGTGCCAGCAGTCCCGGAGAAGGGCTGAGCACAGATACG.

This clone was detected only a few times. Read coverage stops 3 residues before the CDR3 terminus; the germline J gene supplies the remainder. This chain uses TRBV18 with TRBJ2-3, with a possible D match to TRBD2 (7 bases). Germline V CDR1 and CDR2: KGHSH, LQKENI. V lost 6 bases and J lost 1, with 17 bases in between. The CDR3 is 16 residues long. Here the CDR3 reads CASSKWGGPGTDTQYF. The part of the CDR3 DNA that was read is TGTGCCAGCTCTAAGTGGGGGGGCCCAGGCACAGATACG.

This clone was observed many times. The read gets to within 3 residues of the CDR3 end, and the germline J gene fills in the rest. The chain has TRBV20-1 and TRBJ2-2, with a possible D match to TRBD1 (5 bases). CDR1 is DFQATT and CDR2 is SNEGSKA in the germline V gene (reference sequence). Trimming took off 5 bases at V and 3 bases at J, with 7 bases between the two ends. This CDR3 has 12 amino acids. Incomplete CDR3 DNA: TGCAGTGCTCCGACAGACACCGGGGAG. This encodes CSAPTDTGE. The CDR3 in full is CSAPTDTGELFF.